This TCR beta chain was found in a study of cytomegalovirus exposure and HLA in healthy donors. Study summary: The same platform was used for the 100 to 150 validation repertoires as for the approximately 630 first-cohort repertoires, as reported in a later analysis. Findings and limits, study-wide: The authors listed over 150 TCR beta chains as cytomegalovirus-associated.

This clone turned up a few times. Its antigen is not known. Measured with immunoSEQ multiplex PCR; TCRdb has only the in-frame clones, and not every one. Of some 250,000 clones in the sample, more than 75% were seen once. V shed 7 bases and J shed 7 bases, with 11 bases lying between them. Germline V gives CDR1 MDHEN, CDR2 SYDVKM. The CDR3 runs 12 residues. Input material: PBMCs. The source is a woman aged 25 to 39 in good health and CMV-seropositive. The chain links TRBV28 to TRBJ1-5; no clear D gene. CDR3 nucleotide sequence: TGTGCCAGCACTCTGCTTGGCCAGCCCCAGCATTTT. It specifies CASTLLGQPQHF.